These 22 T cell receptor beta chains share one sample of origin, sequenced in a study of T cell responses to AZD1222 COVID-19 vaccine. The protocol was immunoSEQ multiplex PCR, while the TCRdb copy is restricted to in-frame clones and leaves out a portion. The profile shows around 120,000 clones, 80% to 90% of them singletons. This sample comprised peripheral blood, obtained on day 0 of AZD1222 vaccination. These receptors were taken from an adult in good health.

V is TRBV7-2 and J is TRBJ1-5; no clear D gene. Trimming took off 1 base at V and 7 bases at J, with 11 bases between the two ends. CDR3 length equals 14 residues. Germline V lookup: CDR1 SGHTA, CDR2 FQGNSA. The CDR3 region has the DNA TGTGCCAGCAGCTTAGGCGGGGTGGGACAGCCCCAGCATTTT. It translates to CASSLGGVGQPQHF.

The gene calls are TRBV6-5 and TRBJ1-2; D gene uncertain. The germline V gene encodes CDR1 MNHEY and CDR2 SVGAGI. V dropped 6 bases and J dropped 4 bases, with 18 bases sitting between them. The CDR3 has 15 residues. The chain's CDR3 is CASRSFGQKGYGYTF. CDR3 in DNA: TGTGCCAGCAGGTCCTTTGGGCAGAAGGGCTATGGCTACACCTTC.

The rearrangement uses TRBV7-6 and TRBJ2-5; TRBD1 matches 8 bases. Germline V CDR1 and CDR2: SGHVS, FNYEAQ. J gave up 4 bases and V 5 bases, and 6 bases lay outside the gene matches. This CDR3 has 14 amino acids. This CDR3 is CASSVTGGRETQYF. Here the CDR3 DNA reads TGTGCCAGCAGCGTTACAGGGGGGAGAGAGACCCAGTACTTC.

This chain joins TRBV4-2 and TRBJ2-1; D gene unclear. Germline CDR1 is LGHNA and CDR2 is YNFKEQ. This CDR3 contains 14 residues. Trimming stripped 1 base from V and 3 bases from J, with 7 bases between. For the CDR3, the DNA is TGTGCCAGCAGCCAAGCCCTAGACTACAATGAGCAGTTCTTC. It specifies CASSQALDYNEQFF.

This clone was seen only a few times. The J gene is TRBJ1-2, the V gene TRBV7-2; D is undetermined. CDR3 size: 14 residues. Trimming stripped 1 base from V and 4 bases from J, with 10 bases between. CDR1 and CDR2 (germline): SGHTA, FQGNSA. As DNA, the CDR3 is TGTGCCAGCAGCTTAGATTCAGGAACCTATGGCTACACCTTC. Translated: CASSLDSGTYGYTF.

CDR3 in DNA: TGCAGTGCTAGTCCGACTAGCTCCTACGAGCAGTACTTC. This codes for CSASPTSSYEQYF. The rearrangement joins TRBV20-1 to TRBJ2-7; D possibly corresponds to TRBD2 (6 bases). The V end lost 3 bases, the J end lost 0 bases, and 9 bases lay between the germline ends. The CDR3 sequence is 13 residues long. The V gene's germline CDR1 is DFQATT and CDR2 SNEGSKA (reference sequence).

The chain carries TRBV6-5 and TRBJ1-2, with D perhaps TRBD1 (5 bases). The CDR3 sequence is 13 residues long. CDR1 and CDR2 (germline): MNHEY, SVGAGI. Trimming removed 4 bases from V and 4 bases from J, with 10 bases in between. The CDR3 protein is CASSSTGSYGYTF. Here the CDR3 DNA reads TGTGCCAGCAGTTCAACAGGCAGCTATGGCTACACCTTC.

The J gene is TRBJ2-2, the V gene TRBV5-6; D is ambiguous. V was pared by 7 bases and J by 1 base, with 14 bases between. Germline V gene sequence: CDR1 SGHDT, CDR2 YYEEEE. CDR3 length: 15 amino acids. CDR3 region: CASRAHGVNTGELFF. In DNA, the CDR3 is TGTGCCAGCCGGGCCCACGGAGTGAACACCGGGGAGCTGTTTTTT. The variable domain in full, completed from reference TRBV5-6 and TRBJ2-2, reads DAGVTQSPTHLIKTRGQQVTLRCSPKSGHDTVSWYQQALGQGPQFIFQYYEEEERQRGNFPDRFSGHQFPNYSSELNVNALLLGDSALYLCASRAHGVNTGELFFGEGSRLTVL.

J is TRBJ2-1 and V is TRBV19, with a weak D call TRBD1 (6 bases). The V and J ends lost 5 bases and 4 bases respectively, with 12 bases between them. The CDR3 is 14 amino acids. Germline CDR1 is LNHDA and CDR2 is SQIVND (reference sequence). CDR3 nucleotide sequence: TGTGCCAGTAGTTACCGGGACACTTACAATGAGCAGTTCTTC. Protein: CASSYRDTYNEQFF.

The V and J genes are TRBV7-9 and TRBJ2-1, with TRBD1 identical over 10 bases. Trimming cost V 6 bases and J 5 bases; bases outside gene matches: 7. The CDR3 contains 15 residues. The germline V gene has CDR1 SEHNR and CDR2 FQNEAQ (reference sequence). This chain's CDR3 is CASRLTGGRNNEQFF. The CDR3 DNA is TGTGCCAGCAGATTGACAGGGGGCAGAAACAATGAGCAGTTCTTC.

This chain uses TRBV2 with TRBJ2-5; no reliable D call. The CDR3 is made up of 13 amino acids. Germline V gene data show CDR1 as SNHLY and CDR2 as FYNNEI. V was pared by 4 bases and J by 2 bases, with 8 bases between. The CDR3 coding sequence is TGTGCCAGCAGTGGCGGCGGACAAGAGACCCAGTACTTC. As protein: CASSGGGQETQYF.

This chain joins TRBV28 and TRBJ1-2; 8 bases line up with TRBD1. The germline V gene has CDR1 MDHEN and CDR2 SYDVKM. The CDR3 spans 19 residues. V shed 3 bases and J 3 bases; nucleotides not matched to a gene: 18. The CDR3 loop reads CASSFPIKITGGLDYGYTF. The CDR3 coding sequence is TGTGCCAGCAGTTTCCCAATTAAGATTACAGGGGGACTGGACTATGGCTACACCTTC.

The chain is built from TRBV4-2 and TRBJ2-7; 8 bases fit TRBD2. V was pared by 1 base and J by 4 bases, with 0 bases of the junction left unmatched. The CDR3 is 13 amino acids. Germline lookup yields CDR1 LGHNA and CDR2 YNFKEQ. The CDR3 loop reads CASSQASGYEQYF. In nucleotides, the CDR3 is TGTGCCAGCAGCCAAGCTAGCGGGTACGAGCAGTACTTC.

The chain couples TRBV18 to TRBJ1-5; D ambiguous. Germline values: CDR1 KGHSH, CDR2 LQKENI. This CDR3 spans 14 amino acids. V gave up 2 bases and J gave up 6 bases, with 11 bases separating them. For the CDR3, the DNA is TGTGCCAGCTCACCAGTGATGAGTTTTCAGCCCCAGCATTTT. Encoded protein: CASSPVMSFQPQHF.

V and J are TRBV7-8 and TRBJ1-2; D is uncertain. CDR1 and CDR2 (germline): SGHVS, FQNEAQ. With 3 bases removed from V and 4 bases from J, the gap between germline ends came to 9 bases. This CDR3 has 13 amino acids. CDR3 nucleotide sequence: TGTGCCAGCAGCTTGGACGGCCTCTATGGCTACACCTTC. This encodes CASSLDGLYGYTF.

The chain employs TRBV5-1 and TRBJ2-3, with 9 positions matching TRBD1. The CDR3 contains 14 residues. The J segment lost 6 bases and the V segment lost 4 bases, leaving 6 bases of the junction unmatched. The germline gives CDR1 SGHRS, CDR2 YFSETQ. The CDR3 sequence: CASSPGTGTDTQYF. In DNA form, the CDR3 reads TGCGCCAGCAGCCCCGGGACAGGGACCGATACGCAGTATTTT.

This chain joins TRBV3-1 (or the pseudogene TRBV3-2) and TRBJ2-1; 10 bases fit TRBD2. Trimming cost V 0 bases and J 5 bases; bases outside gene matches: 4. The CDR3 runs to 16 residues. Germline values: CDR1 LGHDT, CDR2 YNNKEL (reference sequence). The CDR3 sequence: CASSQDQLAGNNEQFF. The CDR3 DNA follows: TGTGCCAGCAGCCAAGACCAACTAGCGGGGAACAATGAGCAGTTCTTC.

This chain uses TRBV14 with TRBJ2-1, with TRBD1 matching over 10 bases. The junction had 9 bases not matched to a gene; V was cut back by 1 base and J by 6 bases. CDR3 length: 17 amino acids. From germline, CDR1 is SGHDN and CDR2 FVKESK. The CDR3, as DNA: TGTGCCAGCAGCCAAGGACGGCCGGGACAGGGGACCAATGAGCAGTTCTTC. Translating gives CASSQGRPGQGTNEQFF.

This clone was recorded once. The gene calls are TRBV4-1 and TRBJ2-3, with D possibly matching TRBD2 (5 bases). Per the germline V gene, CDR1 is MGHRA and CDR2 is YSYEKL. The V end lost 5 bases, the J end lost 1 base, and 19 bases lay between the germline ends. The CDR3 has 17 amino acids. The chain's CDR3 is CASSSLYLRERTDTQYF. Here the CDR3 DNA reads TGCGCCAGCAGCAGCTTATACCTCCGGGAACGCACAGATACGCAGTATTTT.

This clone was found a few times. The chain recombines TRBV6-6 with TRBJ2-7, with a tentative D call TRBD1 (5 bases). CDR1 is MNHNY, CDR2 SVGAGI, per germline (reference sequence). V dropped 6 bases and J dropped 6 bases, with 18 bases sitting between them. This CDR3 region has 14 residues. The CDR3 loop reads CASRHSDSGSEQYF. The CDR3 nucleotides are TGTGCCAGCAGGCACAGCGATTCAGGGTCCGAGCAGTACTTC.

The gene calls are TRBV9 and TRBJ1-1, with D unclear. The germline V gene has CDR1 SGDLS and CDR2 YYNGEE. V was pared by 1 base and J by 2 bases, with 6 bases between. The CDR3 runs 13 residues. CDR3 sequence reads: CASSVSSNTEAFF. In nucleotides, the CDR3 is TGTGCCAGCAGCGTATCATCTAACACTGAAGCTTTCTTT.

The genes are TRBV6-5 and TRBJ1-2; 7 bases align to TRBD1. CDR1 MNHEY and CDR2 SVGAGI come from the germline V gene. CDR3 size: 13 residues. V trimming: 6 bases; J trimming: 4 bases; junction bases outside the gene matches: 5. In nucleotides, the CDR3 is TGTGCCAGCAGCCCGACAGGGATCTATGGCTACACCTTC. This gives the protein CASSPTGIYGYTF.